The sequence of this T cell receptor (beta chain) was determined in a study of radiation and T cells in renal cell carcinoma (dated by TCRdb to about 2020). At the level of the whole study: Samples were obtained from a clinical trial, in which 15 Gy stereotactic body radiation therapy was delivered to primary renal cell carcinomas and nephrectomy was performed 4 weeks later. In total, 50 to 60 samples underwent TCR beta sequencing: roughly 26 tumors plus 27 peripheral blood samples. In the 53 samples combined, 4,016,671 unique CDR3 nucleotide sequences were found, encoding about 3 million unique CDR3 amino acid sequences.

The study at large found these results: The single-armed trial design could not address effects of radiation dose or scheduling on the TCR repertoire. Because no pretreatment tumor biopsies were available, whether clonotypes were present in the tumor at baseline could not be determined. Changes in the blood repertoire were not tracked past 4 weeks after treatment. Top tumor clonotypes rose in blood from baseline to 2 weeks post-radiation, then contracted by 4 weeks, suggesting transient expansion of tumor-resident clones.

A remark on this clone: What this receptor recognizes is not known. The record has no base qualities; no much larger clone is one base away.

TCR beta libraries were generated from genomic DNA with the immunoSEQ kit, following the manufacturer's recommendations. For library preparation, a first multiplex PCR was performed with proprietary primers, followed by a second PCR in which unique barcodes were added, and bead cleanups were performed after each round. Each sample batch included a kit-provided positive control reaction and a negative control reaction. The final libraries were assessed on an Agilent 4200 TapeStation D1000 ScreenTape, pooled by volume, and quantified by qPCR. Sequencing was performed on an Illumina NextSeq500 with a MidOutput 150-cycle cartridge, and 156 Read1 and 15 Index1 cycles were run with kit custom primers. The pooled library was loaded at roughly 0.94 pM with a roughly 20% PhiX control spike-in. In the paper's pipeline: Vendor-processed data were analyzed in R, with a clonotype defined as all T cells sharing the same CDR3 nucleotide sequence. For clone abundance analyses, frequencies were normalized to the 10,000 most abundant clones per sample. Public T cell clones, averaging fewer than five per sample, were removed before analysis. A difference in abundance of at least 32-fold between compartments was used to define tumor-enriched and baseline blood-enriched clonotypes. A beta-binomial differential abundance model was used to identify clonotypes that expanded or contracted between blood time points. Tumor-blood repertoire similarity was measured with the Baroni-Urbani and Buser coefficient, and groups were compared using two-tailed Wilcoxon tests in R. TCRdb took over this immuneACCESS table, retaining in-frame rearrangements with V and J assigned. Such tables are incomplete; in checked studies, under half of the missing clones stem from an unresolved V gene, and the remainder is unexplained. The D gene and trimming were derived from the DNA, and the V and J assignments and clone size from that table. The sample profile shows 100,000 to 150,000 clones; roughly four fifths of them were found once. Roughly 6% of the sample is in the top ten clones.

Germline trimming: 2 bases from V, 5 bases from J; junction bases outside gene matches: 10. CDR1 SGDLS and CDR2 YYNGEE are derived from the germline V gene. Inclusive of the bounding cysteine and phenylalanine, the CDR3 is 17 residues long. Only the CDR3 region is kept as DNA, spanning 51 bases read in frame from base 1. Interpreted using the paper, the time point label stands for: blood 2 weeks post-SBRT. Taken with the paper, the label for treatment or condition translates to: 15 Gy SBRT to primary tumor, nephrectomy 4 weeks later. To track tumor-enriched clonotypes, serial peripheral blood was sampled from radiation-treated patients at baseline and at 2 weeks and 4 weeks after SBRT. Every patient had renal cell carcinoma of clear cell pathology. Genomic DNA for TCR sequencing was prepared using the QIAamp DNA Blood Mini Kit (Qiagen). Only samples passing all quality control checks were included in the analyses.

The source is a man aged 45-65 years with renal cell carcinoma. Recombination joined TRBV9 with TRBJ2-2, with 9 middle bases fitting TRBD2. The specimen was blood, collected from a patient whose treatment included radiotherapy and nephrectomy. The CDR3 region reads CASSVLAGLPETGELFF. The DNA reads TGTGCCAGCAGCGTTCTAGCGGGGTTACCGGAAACCGGGGAGCTGTTTTTT.